Listed here are 32 T cell receptor beta chains from one sample, sequenced in a study of T cells after yellow fever vaccination. One entry per CDR3 protein, called by TCRdb with MiXCR from the 5' RACE reads. The sample includes a few hundred thousand distinct CDR3 sequences, around 4% of them seen just once. The source was PBMCs, collected on the day of the yellow fever booster vaccination. The source is a man aged 18-30 years who received the YFV17D yellow fever vaccine.

This clonotype was counted only a few times. This rearrangement joins TRBV7-2 to TRBJ2-6; D gene uncertain. The germline CDR1 and CDR2 sequences are SGHTA and FQGNSA. This CDR3 comprises 16 residues. V was cut by 1 base and J by 0 bases, with 7 bases left in between. This chain's CDR3 is CASSLGQSSGANVLTF. CDR3 coding DNA: TGTGCCAGCAGCTTAGGGCAGAGCTCTGGGGCCAACGTCCTGACTTTC.

This clonotype occurred a few times. The chain links TRBV12-3 or TRBV12-4 to TRBJ2-2; D is possibly TRBD1 (6 bases). Between the trimmed V and J ends, which lost 5 bases and 9 bases, there was a span of 13 bases. CDR3 length: 13 amino acids. CDR3 nucleotides: TGTGCCAGCAGTCTGACAGGATCCCGGGAGCTGTTTTTT. It yields the protein CASSLTGSRELFF.

The chain's CDR3 is CSARSKRGYNEQFF. For the CDR3, the DNA is TGCAGTGCTAGAAGTAAGCGGGGCTACAATGAGCAGTTCTTC. This sequence joins TRBV20-1 and TRBJ2-1; 7 nucleotides align to TRBD2. The V gene's germline CDR1 is DFQATT and CDR2 SNEGSKA (reference sequence). The CDR3 runs to 14 residues. The V and J ends lost 2 bases and 3 bases, in that order; junction bases with no gene match: 4.

This clonotype was found many times. The gene calls are TRBV12-3 or TRBV12-4 and TRBJ1-2; D gene uncertain. This CDR3 is built from 13 residues. With 6 bases removed from V and 7 bases from J, the gap between germline ends came to 15 bases. The CDR3 spells CASSPGLTVGYTF. CDR3 in DNA: TGTGCCAGCAGCCCGGGCCTAACCGTTGGCTACACCTTC.

The chain combines TRBV4-1 with TRBJ1-2; no definite D call. V lost 0 bases and J 4 bases, leaving 12 bases between the germline ends. CDR1 is MGHRA and CDR2 is YSYEKL in the germline V gene. CDR3 length: 15 amino acids. CDR3 coding DNA: TGCGCCAGCAGCCAAGACCCAGGTGGCTTCTATGGCTACACCTTC. Amino acid sequence: CASSQDPGGFYGYTF.

The rearrangement links TRBV6-5 to TRBJ2-1; D is perhaps TRBD2 (7 bases). In germline, CDR1 is MNHEY, CDR2 SVGAGI. Trimming took off 10 bases at V and 2 bases at J, with 24 bases between the two ends. This CDR3 has 17 amino acids. Here the CDR3 DNA reads TGTGCCACCTACCCCCTTTACGGGGGGCTGACCTACAATGAGCAGTTCTTC. It is translated as CATYPLYGGLTYNEQFF.

This sequence joins TRBV29-1 and TRBJ1-2; D ambiguous. CDR1 is SQVTM and CDR2 is ANQGSEA in the germline V gene. V was cut by 7 bases and J by 4 bases, with 19 bases left in between. The CDR3 runs to 14 residues. As DNA, the CDR3 is TGCAGCGCCACTGTCGGATCCTTTTCCTATGGCTACACCTTC. Translation gives CSATVGSFSYGYTF.

This clonotype was detected many times. The chain has TRBV6-6 and TRBJ2-3, with 12 bases aligning to TRBD2. V shed 2 bases and J 5 bases; nucleotides not matched to a gene: 5. CDR1 MNHNY and CDR2 SVGAGI come from the germline V gene (reference sequence). The CDR3 runs to 16 residues. CDR3 residues: CASSYPLAGGLDTQYF. CDR3 coding DNA: TGTGCCAGCAGTTACCCACTAGCGGGGGGCTTAGATACGCAGTATTTT.

This clonotype was detected many times. The chain links TRBV5-1 to TRBJ1-1, with 8 positions matching TRBD1. Germline V gene sequence: CDR1 SGHRS, CDR2 YFSETQ. The length of the CDR3 is 18 residues. Losses at the gene ends were 0 bases for V and 6 bases for J; bases not matched to a gene: 16. CDR3 region: CASSLGGWTGISLSEAFF. The DNA for the CDR3 is TGCGCCAGCAGCTTGGGGGGGTGGACAGGGATTAGTCTTTCTGAAGCTTTCTTT.

This clonotype has more than one count but fewer than ten. The V and J genes are TRBV10-3 and TRBJ2-1; 9 bases agree with TRBD2. V was clipped by 4 bases and J by 8 bases; unmatched bases: 9. The CDR3 totals 15 residues. Germline V gene lookup returns CDR1 ENHRY and CDR2 SYGVKD. Here the CDR3 reads CAISGSGGARYEQFF. The CDR3 DNA reads as TGTGCCATCAGTGGTAGCGGGGGTGCGCGTTATGAGCAGTTCTTC.

The V and J genes are TRBV6-6 and TRBJ1-1; TRBD1 matches at 7 bases. The ends lost 2 bases at V and 8 bases at J; junction bases unmatched: 5. Germline values: CDR1 MNHNY, CDR2 SVGAGI (reference sequence). The CDR3 runs 13 residues. CDR3 residues: CASSYDDRAEAFF. The CDR3 DNA reads TGTGCCAGCAGTTACGACGACAGGGCCGAAGCTTTCTTT.

J is TRBJ2-2 and V is TRBV6-2 or TRBV6-3; D gene uncertain. V was trimmed by 2 bases and J by 5 bases, leaving 12 bases between them. Germline assignment: CDR1 MNHEY and CDR2 SVGEGT. The CDR3 consists of 15 residues. The CDR3 region has the DNA TGTGCCAGCAGTTACGAAGGCAGGACGACCGGGGAGCTGTTTTTT. It translates to CASSYEGRTTGELFF.

This clonotype was counted many times. The V and J genes are TRBV10-2 and TRBJ2-5; 8 bases map to TRBD1. The CDR3 covers 15 residues. Germline V gene data show CDR1 as WSHSY and CDR2 as SAAADI. V gave up 2 bases and J gave up 4 bases; unmatched junction bases: 6. The CDR3 region is CASSEARGRRETQYF. For the CDR3, the DNA is TGCGCCAGCAGTGAGGCCAGGGGGCGCCGAGAGACCCAGTACTTC.

This clonotype was picked up many times. The chain is built from TRBV12-3 or TRBV12-4 and TRBJ2-1; weak D call: TRBD2 (5 bases). Trimming removed 3 bases from V and 10 bases from J, with 7 bases in between. This CDR3 has 11 amino acids. The CDR3 DNA sequence: TGTGCCAGCAGTTTTGGCGGGGAGCAGTTCTTC. Its protein product is CASSFGGEQFF.

In this sample, this clonotype turned up many times. J is TRBJ2-4 and V is TRBV29-1; D unresolved. This CDR3 is built from 14 residues. The germline V and J ends were trimmed by 5 bases and 3 bases, with 14 bases remaining between them. Per germline, CDR1 SQVTM and CDR2 ANQGSEA. CDR3 nucleotides: TGCAGCGTTTTAAAAGGGTTTGGCAAAAACATTCAGTACTTC. Translation gives CSVLKGFGKNIQYF.

There are many counts of this clonotype. The J gene is TRBJ2-7, the V gene TRBV7-2; D is possibly TRBD1 (6 bases). The germline V gene encodes CDR1 SGHTA and CDR2 FQGNSA. The CDR3 is 14 residues long. Trimming stripped 3 bases from V and 4 bases from J, with 13 bases between. The CDR3, as DNA: TGTGCCAGCAGCTTTAGTGGGACACCGTACGAGCAGTACTTC. This codes for CASSFSGTPYEQYF. Complete variable domain (other parts from reference TRBV7-2 and TRBJ2-7): GAGVSQSPSNKVTEKGKDVELRCDPISGHTALYWYRQSLGQGLEFLIYFQGNSAPDKSGLPSDRFSAERTGGSVSTLTIQRTQQEDSAVYLCASSFSGTPYEQYFGPGTRLTVT.

This clonotype came up many times. The V and J genes are TRBV10-3 and TRBJ1-1; weak D call: TRBD1 (5 bases). Trimming took off 6 bases at V and 7 bases at J, with 15 bases between the two ends. The CDR3 totals 13 residues. The germline gives CDR1 ENHRY, CDR2 SYGVKD. CDR3 DNA sequence: TGTGCCATCAGGGGTGGACACCTCCTTGAAGCTTTCTTT. Amino acid sequence: CAIRGGHLLEAFF.

This clonotype has only a few counts. V gene TRBV6-5 combines with J gene TRBJ2-5, with a weak D call TRBD1 (6 bases). The CDR3 sequence is 14 residues long. Germline V CDR1 and CDR2: MNHEY, SVGAGI. V lost 1 base and J lost 4, with 10 bases in between. This CDR3 reads CASSYYRAVETQYF. CDR3 nucleotide sequence: TGTGCCAGCAGTTACTACAGGGCCGTAGAGACCCAGTACTTC.

This clonotype was recorded many times. This sequence joins TRBV5-1 and TRBJ2-2; D is perhaps TRBD1 (5 bases). The length of the CDR3 is 12 residues. Trimming removed 4 bases at V and 7 bases at J, with 8 bases between. Germline V CDR1 and CDR2: SGHRS, YFSETQ. As DNA, the CDR3 is TGCGCCAGCAGCCCAGGACACGGGGAGCTGTTTTTT. Its protein is CASSPGHGELFF. Combining the CDR3 with reference TRBV5-1 and TRBJ2-2 gives the whole variable domain KAGVTQTPRYLIKTRGQQVTLSCSPISGHRSVSWYQQTPGQGLQFLFEYFSETQRNKGNFPGRFSGRQFSNSRSEMNVSTLELGDSALYLCASSPGHGELFFGEGSRLTVL.

This clonotype has a count of ten or more. This chain connects TRBV3-1 to TRBJ2-2; unclear D gene. The CDR3 has 19 amino acids. The germline V gene has CDR1 LGHDT and CDR2 YNNKEL (reference sequence). Between the trimmed V and J ends, which lost 1 base and 0 bases, there was a span of 18 bases. As DNA, the CDR3 is TGTGCCAGCAGCCAAGTGGGGAATGGGTTTGTCGCGAACACCGGGGAGCTGTTTTTT. Its protein product is CASSQVGNGFVANTGELFF.

This clonotype was picked up a small number of times. The V gene is TRBV12-3 or TRBV12-4, the J gene TRBJ2-3, with 8 positions matching TRBD2. Losses at the gene ends were 5 bases for V and 3 bases for J; bases not matched to a gene: 10. The CDR3 covers 16 residues. The CDR3 region has the DNA TGTGCCAGCAGTACTCTAGCGGGCTTAAGGACAGATACGCAGTATTTT. This encodes CASSTLAGLRTDTQYF.

This clonotype came up a few times. The junction departs from germline at one end; a sequencing error may be responsible. The chain joins TRBV7-2 to TRBJ2-1; TRBD1 agrees at 7 bases. The length of the CDR3 is 13 residues. Germline V gene sequence: CDR1 SGHTA, CDR2 FQGNSA. The CDR3 loop is CAISPHRGNEQFF. As DNA, the CDR3 is TGTGCCATCAGCCCCCACAGGGGCAATGAGCAGTTCTTC.

In DNA, the CDR3 is TGCGCCAGCAGCTTGGGGTTGCTCAGCGAGACCCAGTACTTC. This encodes CASSLGLLSETQYF. The chain couples TRBV5-1 to TRBJ2-5; no firm D call. Germline V gene lookup returns CDR1 SGHRS and CDR2 YFSETQ. The CDR3 length is 14 residues. Trimming pared 0 bases from V and 5 bases from J, leaving 11 bases between.

The sample holds many counts of this clonotype. This chain links TRBV5-6 with TRBJ1-1; maybe TRBD1 (6 bases). CDR3 length: 14 residues. Germline V lookup: CDR1 SGHDT, CDR2 YYEEEE. V gave up 4 bases and J gave up 0 bases, with 10 bases separating them. This CDR3 is CASSPGGLNTEAFF. Here the CDR3 DNA reads TGTGCCAGCAGCCCTGGGGGGCTGAACACTGAAGCTTTCTTT.

The rearrangement links TRBV5-4 to TRBJ2-6; no firm D call. Germline assignment: CDR1 SGHNT and CDR2 YYREEE (reference sequence). The CDR3 is made up of 14 amino acids. V lost 2 bases and J lost 4, with 7 bases in between. CDR3 nucleotide sequence: TGTGCCAGCAGCTTACAAAGGGGGGCCAACGTCCTGACTTTC. Protein: CASSLQRGANVLTF.

This chain uses TRBV20-1 with TRBJ1-6; weak D call: TRBD1 (6 bases). Germline CDR1 is DFQATT and CDR2 is SNEGSKA (reference sequence). V lost 2 bases, J lost 6 bases, and 8 bases lay in between. This CDR3 contains 13 residues. CDR3 DNA sequence: TGCAGTGCTAGACCGGGGGCTAATTCACCCCTCCACTTT. It encodes CSARPGANSPLHF.

The chain carries TRBV7-6 and TRBJ2-5; 10 positions agree with TRBD2. The CDR3 totals 17 residues. V was clipped by 5 bases and J by 2 bases; unmatched bases: 11. Germline V gene sequence: CDR1 SGHVS, CDR2 FNYEAQ. This chain's CDR3 is CASSPLRPSGGQETQYF. The CDR3 DNA is TGTGCCAGCAGCCCCCTCCGGCCTAGCGGGGGTCAAGAGACCCAGTACTTC.

This clonotype came up a few times. In DNA form, the CDR3 reads TGTGCCAGCAGTTACGGGGGGTTCTACGAGCAGTACGTC. It translates to CASSYGGFYEQYV. The V gene is TRBV6-2 or TRBV6-3, the J gene TRBJ2-7; TRBD2 is a possible D gene (6 bases). V was clipped by 2 bases and J by 3 bases, with 8 bases between them. Germline CDR1 MNHEY, CDR2 SVGEGT. This CDR3 is built from 13 residues.

The sample holds many counts of this clonotype. The V call is TRBV5-6, the J call TRBJ1-6, with D uncertain. The V end was cut by 1 base, the J end by 0 bases, with 11 bases between. In germline, CDR1 is SGHDT, CDR2 YYEEEE. The CDR3 is 17 amino acids. Written as DNA, the CDR3 is TGTGCCAGCAGCTTGTTCGGGATGAGCTCCTATAATTCACCCCTCCACTTT. Translated: CASSLFGMSSYNSPLHF. Complete variable domain (other parts from reference TRBV5-6 and TRBJ1-6): DAGVTQSPTHLIKTRGQQVTLRCSPKSGHDTVSWYQQALGQGPQFIFQYYEEEERQRGNFPDRFSGHQFPNYSSELNVNALLLGDSALYLCASSLFGMSSYNSPLHFGNGTRLTVT.

This clonotype appeared many times. The J gene is TRBJ1-2, the V gene TRBV10-3; 10 bases are a match to TRBD1. Germline lookup yields CDR1 ENHRY and CDR2 SYGVKD. The trim removed 6 bases at V and 8 bases at J, leaving 6 bases unmatched. The CDR3 has 13 residues. DNA of the CDR3: TGTGCCATCAGAAAAGGGACAGGGGACGGCTACACCTTC. It codes for CAIRKGTGDGYTF.

This clonotype was seen at least ten times. This chain uses TRBV9 with TRBJ2-3; D not certain. Germline V gene lookup returns CDR1 SGDLS and CDR2 YYNGEE. The V and J ends lost 0 bases and 0 bases respectively, with 11 bases between them. The CDR3 spans 16 residues. The CDR3 DNA sequence: TGTGCCAGCAGCGTAGTGGCGTACCTTAGCACAGATACGCAGTATTTT. Its translation is CASSVVAYLSTDTQYF.

This clonotype has more than one count but fewer than ten. The rearrangement joins TRBV4-1 to TRBJ2-7, with D possibly TRBD2 on 7 matching bases. The germline V and J ends were trimmed by 0 bases and 0 bases, with 12 bases remaining between them. CDR1 and CDR2 (germline): MGHRA, YSYEKL. This CDR3 comprises 16 residues. This CDR3 reads CASSQEERDNSYEQYF. CDR3 coding DNA: TGCGCCAGCAGCCAAGAGGAGCGGGACAACTCCTACGAGCAGTACTTC.